The 28 T cell receptor beta chains in this list originate from one sample, sequenced in a study of T cell clonality in common variable immunodeficiency. Whole-study results and caveats: Fewer deletions and N-nucleotide insertions were reportedly seen in common variable immunodeficiency TCR beta sequences.

Some clones are missing from TCRdb's copy, which holds only in-frame ones; the method was immunoSEQ multiplex PCR. The sample contains about 19,000 clones, none of them singletons. Their antigens remain unidentified. The sequencing sample was made of peripheral blood mononuclear cells. These receptors all come from a human donor with common variable immunodeficiency.

This clone has a handful of counts. The CDR3 extends 3 residues past the end of the read, so its final part is completed from the germline J gene. J is TRBJ2-3 and V is TRBV20-1; no clear D. CDR1 is DFQATT, CDR2 SNEGSKA, per germline (reference sequence). Deletions cut 3 bases from V and 3 bases from J, with 13 bases between. This CDR3 has 14 residues. The CDR3 bases that were read are TGCAGTGCTAGGAGGCCAGGTATTACAGATACG. Its translation is CSARRPGITDT. In full, the CDR3 is CSARRPGITDTQYF.

This clone came up a few times. Read coverage stops 3 residues before the CDR3 terminus; the germline J gene supplies the remainder. V usage is TRBV7-6 and J usage is TRBJ2-7; weak D call: TRBD1 (8 bases). V lost 5 bases to trimming and J lost 3 bases, with 20 bases between them. Per the germline V gene, CDR1 is SGHVS and CDR2 is FNYEAQ. The CDR3 is 16 residues long. CDR3 bases read: TGTGCCAGCAGCGGGGGGCACAGGGGGGAGGGCTACGAG. The encoded protein is CASSGGHRGEGYE. The complete CDR3 reads CASSGGHRGEGYEQYF.

This clone was counted between two and nine times. Read data end 3 residues before the CDR3 end; the end is taken from the germline J gene. This rearrangement joins TRBV18 to TRBJ1-4; D may be TRBD1 (5 bases). The CDR3 has 15 residues. Germline-derived CDR1 and CDR2 are KGHSH and LQKENI. V was cut by 4 bases and J by 2 bases, with 11 bases left in between. The CDR3: CASSRKQETNEKLFF. CDR3 bases read: TGTGCCAGCTCACGCAAACAGGAGACTAATGAAAAA.

A word on this clone: The read falls 3 residues short of the CDR3 end, and the missing part is taken from the germline J gene. This chain uses TRBV7-6 with TRBJ2-7, with D possibly being TRBD2 (5 bases). Germline CDR1 and CDR2: SGHVS and FNYEAQ. CDR3 length: 15 residues. V dropped 1 base and J dropped 4 bases, with 14 bases sitting between them. The CDR3 loop reads CASSLVGGPGYEQYF. CDR3 bases read: TGTGCCAGCAGCTTAGTTGGCGGGCCAGGTTACGAG.

This clone was observed many times. The CDR3 goes on 3 residues after the read ends, and that part is filled in from the germline J gene. This chain uses TRBV29-1 with TRBJ1-1; no clear D. Trimming took 0 bases from V and 5 from J, leaving 4 bases between them. The germline V gene encodes CDR1 SQVTM and CDR2 ANQGSEA. CDR3 length: 11 amino acids. The sequenced CDR3 bases are TGCAGCGTTGAAGACAGTACTGAA. Its protein product is CSVEDSTE. The whole CDR3 sequence reads CSVEDSTEAFF.

With regard to this clone: The sequence runs out 3 residues before the end of the CDR3; the remainder is reconstructed from the germline J gene. The chain recombines TRBV7-9 with TRBJ2-7, with no clear D. The V and J ends lost 3 bases and 6 bases respectively, with 9 bases between them. Germline V gives CDR1 SEHNR, CDR2 FQNEAQ (reference sequence). The CDR3 has 12 residues. The CDR3 DNA, read in part, is TGTGCCAGCAGCTTTCAGGATACCGAG. Protein product: CASSFQDTE. The complete CDR3 reads CASSFQDTEQYF.

This clone was recorded a few times. The read ends 3 residues shy of where the CDR3 ends; the end is completed using the germline J gene. The chain couples TRBV19 to TRBJ2-7; D perhaps matches TRBD2 (5 bases). The CDR3 has 15 residues. Germline values: CDR1 LNHDA, CDR2 SQIVND (reference sequence). V lost 1 base, J lost 1 base, and 11 bases lay in between. CDR3 amino acids: CASSIGGFGSYEQYF. The DNA read from the CDR3 is TGTGCCAGTAGTATAGGCGGGTTTGGTTCCTACGAG.

As regards this clone: The read comes to an end 3 residues before the CDR3 does, leaving the germline J gene to fill in the end. This chain joins TRBV19 and TRBJ2-7, with 11 bases matching TRBD2. The CDR3 is made up of 15 amino acids. Germline V gene data show CDR1 as LNHDA and CDR2 as SQIVND (reference sequence). After removal of 4 bases from V and 3 bases from J, the junction contained 5 bases not matched to a gene. CDR3 in amino acids: CASSSLAGGFYEQYF. The DNA read from the CDR3 is TGTGCCAGTAGTAGTCTAGCGGGAGGTTTCTACGAG.

This clone was counted at least ten times. The DNA ends 3 residues before the CDR3 does, and the rest of the CDR3 is filled in from the germline J gene. J is TRBJ1-1 and V is TRBV30; perhaps TRBD1 as D (5 bases). CDR3 length equals 13 residues. The germline V and J ends were trimmed by 1 base and 3 bases, with 9 bases remaining between them. Looked up from germline, CDR1 is GTSNPN and CDR2 is SVGIG (reference sequence). The CDR3 sequence is CAWSGVGDTEAFF. The CDR3 bases that were read are TGTGCCTGGAGTGGTGTAGGGGACACTGAA.

With respect to this clone: The read ends 3 residues before the CDR3 terminus; that terminus is restored from the germline J gene. The chain joins TRBV18 to TRBJ2-3; TRBD1 matches at 9 bases. J gave up 8 bases and V 4 bases, and 13 bases lay outside the gene matches. The germline gives CDR1 KGHSH, CDR2 LQKENI. There are 16 residues in the CDR3. Here the CDR3 reads CASSLVLDRGSGTQYF. The CDR3 bases that were read are TGTGCCAGCTCACTCGTCTTAGACAGGGGGTCCGGTACG.

For this clone: The read comes to an end 3 residues before the CDR3 does, leaving the germline J gene to fill in the end. V usage is TRBV18 and J usage is TRBJ2-6, with D possibly matching TRBD2 (5 bases). The CDR3 spans 17 residues. Germline assignment: CDR1 KGHSH and CDR2 LQKENI. V lost 4 bases, J lost 1 base, and 14 bases lay in between. The CDR3 here is CASSHLPLASGANVLTF. The CDR3 bases that were read are TGTGCCAGCTCACACCTACCCTTAGCGTCTGGGGCCAACGTC.

This clone was counted a few times. The read stops 3 residues short of the end of the CDR3; the missing end is completed from the germline J gene. The gene calls are TRBV6-1 and TRBJ1-1, with a weak D call TRBD1 (6 bases). V lost 2 bases and J lost 2, with 21 bases in between. The CDR3 extends over 18 amino acids. The germline V gene has CDR1 MNHNS and CDR2 SASEGT. The CDR3 sequence: CASSELTGWISENTEAFF. The sequenced part of the CDR3 DNA is TGTGCCAGCAGTGAACTAACAGGGTGGATTTCGGAAAACACTGAA.

This clone has a handful of counts. The read halts 3 residues ahead of the CDR3 end, with the missing end drawn from the germline J gene. This chain joins TRBV18 and TRBJ2-1; weak D call: TRBD1 (6 bases). Trimming removed 5 bases at V and 8 bases at J, with 13 bases between. This CDR3 comprises 13 residues. Germline V lookup: CDR1 KGHSH, CDR2 LQKENI. The part of the CDR3 DNA that was read is TGTGCCAGCTCAATAACCACAGGGTATGAG. This encodes CASSITTGYE. The full CDR3 is CASSITTGYEQFF.

With respect to this clone: The read ends 3 residues early relative to the CDR3; the germline J gene fills the gap. This chain joins TRBV2 and TRBJ1-6; TRBD1 aligns across 10 bases. V lost 1 base to trimming and J lost 10 bases; unmatched junction nucleotides: 13. Germline V gene lookup returns CDR1 SNHLY and CDR2 FYNNEI. The CDR3 totals 18 residues. The CDR3: CASSEVVWGTGVQSPLHF. The DNA read from the CDR3 is TGTGCCAGCAGTGAAGTTGTGTGGGGGACAGGGGTACAGTCACCC. The full variable domain, with the rest looked up from reference TRBV2 and TRBJ1-6, is EPEVTQTPSHQVTQMGQEVILRCVPISNHLYFYWYRQILGQKVEFLVSFYNNEISEKSEIFDDQFSVERPDGSNFTLKIRSTKLEDSAMYFCASSEVVWGTGVQSPLHFGNGTRLTVT.

About this clone itself: The read ends 3 residues shy of where the CDR3 ends; the end is completed using the germline J gene. This chain uses TRBV30 with TRBJ2-5, with 12 nucleotides matching TRBD1. In germline, CDR1 is GTSNPN, CDR2 SVGIG (reference sequence). This CDR3 is 15 amino acids long. The V segment lost 3 bases and the J segment 6 bases; nucleotides outside the gene matches: 8. The CDR3 bases that were read are TGTGCCTGGAGACCCGGGACAGGGGGCTTAAAGACC. Protein sequence: CAWRPGTGGLKT. The full CDR3 reads CAWRPGTGGLKTQYF.

To note about this clone: The read ends 3 residues shy of where the CDR3 ends; the end is completed using the germline J gene. The genes are TRBV2 and TRBJ1-5, with 10 bases identical to TRBD1. The CDR3 loop spans 19 amino acids. J was trimmed by 0 bases and V by 4 bases; bases with no gene match: 12. Germline CDR1 reads SNHLY; CDR2 reads FYNNEI. The part of the CDR3 DNA that was read is TGTGCCAGCAGTGTCCCCAGGGGACAGGGGAGTTATAGCAATCAGCCC. This gives the protein CASSVPRGQGSYSNQP. The whole CDR3 protein reads CASSVPRGQGSYSNQPQHF. The full variable domain, in which reference TRBV2 and TRBJ1-5 provide the parts outside the CDR3, is EPEVTQTPSHQVTQMGQEVILRCVPISNHLYFYWYRQILGQKVEFLVSFYNNEISEKSEIFDDQFSVERPDGSNFTLKIRSTKLEDSAMYFCASSVPRGQGSYSNQPQHFGDGTRLSIL.

This clone was counted a few times. The CDR3 end is not reached by the read, which stops 3 residues before it; the germline J gene fills it in. V gene TRBV30 combines with J gene TRBJ2-5; maybe TRBD1 (6 bases). The germline gives CDR1 GTSNPN, CDR2 SVGIG (reference sequence). This CDR3 is 20 amino acids long. V was clipped by 1 base and J by 5 bases, with 32 bases between them. The part of the CDR3 DNA that was read is TGTGCCTGGAGTGGTATTCACCCTCAGGGGAAAGGTCCAAAAAGGGAGACC. This encodes CAWSGIHPQGKGPKRET. The complete CDR3 sequence is CAWSGIHPQGKGPKRETQYF.

The sample holds a few counts of this clone. The read terminates 3 residues ahead of where the CDR3 ends, so the germline J gene completes it. This chain uses TRBV2 with TRBJ2-4; 8 nucleotides agree with TRBD1. After removal of 5 bases from V and 9 bases from J, the junction contained 3 bases not matched to a gene. The CDR3 is 12 residues long. The V gene's germline CDR1 is SNHLY and CDR2 FYNNEI. The chain's CDR3 is CASSTDRGIQYF. The CDR3 bases that were read are TGTGCCAGCAGTACCGACAGGGGCATT.

The sample holds a few counts of this clone. The CDR3 is CASSIRPYNEQFF. Partial CDR3 DNA: TGTGCCAGTAGTATTCGTCCCTACAATGAG. The chain joins TRBV19 to TRBJ2-1; no firm D call. The observed sequence ends 3 residues before the CDR3 terminus, with the missing tail filled in from the germline J gene. Germline assignment: CDR1 LNHDA and CDR2 SQIVND (reference sequence). V lost 3 bases and J lost 2, with 5 bases in between. CDR3 length equals 13 residues.

This clone has more than one count but fewer than ten. The CDR3 end falls 3 residues outside the read, so it is completed with the germline J gene. V usage is TRBV18 and J usage is TRBJ2-2, with a tentative D call TRBD2 (6 bases). Germline V CDR1 and CDR2: KGHSH, LQKENI. This CDR3 has 15 residues. The V end was cut by 3 bases, the J end by 7 bases, with 15 bases between. The CDR3: CASSPQITGGGELFF. Partial CDR3 DNA: TGTGCCAGCTCACCCCAGATAACCGGGGGCGGGGAG. Supplemented by reference TRBV18 and TRBJ2-2, the full variable domain reads NAGVMQNPRHLVRRRGQEARLRCSPMKGHSHVYWYRQLPEEGLKFMVYLQKENIIDESGMPKERFSAEFPKEGPSILRIQQVVRGDSAAYFCASSPQITGGGELFFGEGSRLTVL.

About this clone itself: The read gets to within 3 residues of the CDR3 end, and the germline J gene fills in the rest. The V and J genes are TRBV19 and TRBJ2-5, with TRBD2 matching 12 bases. Germline CDR1 reads LNHDA; CDR2 reads SQIVND (reference sequence). V was pared by 3 bases and J by 1 base, with 12 bases of the junction left unmatched. This CDR3 has 19 residues. The CDR3 spells CASSINGPSGGVFQETQYF. CDR3 DNA, as far as it was read: TGTGCCAGTAGTATTAATGGGCCTAGCGGGGGGGTTTTCCAAGAGACC.

This clone was detected ten times or more. CDR3 sequence: CASSPLAKNIQYF. The DNA read from the CDR3 is TGTGCCAGCTCCCCTCTAGCCAAAAACATT. V usage is TRBV18 and J usage is TRBJ2-4; D is uncertain. Coverage ceases 3 residues before the CDR3 finishes, and the germline J gene fills in the end. The V gene lost 6 bases and the J gene lost 0 bases, with 6 bases spanning the gap. The CDR3 has 13 residues. In germline, CDR1 is KGHSH, CDR2 LQKENI.

This clone has just a few counts. The read gets to within 3 residues of the CDR3 end, and the germline J gene fills in the rest. The chain has TRBV7-2 and TRBJ2-7; 8 bases match TRBD1. The CDR3 contains 15 residues. The germline CDR1 and CDR2 sequences are SGHTA and FQGNSA. Germline trimming cut 7 bases from V and 2 bases from J; bases unmatched to any gene: 10. The sequenced part of the CDR3 DNA is TGTGCCAGCACCCGACCTGGGACAGGAACCTACGAG. Protein: CASTRPGTGTYE. The whole CDR3 sequence reads CASTRPGTGTYEQYF.

This clone was seen more than once but under ten times. The read terminates 3 residues ahead of where the CDR3 ends, so the germline J gene completes it. The V and J genes are TRBV6-2 or TRBV6-3 and TRBJ1-2; no clear D. V gave up 7 bases and J gave up 1 base, with 10 bases separating them. The CDR3 is 13 residues long. Germline V CDR1 and CDR2: MNHEY, SVGEGT. The CDR3 region is CASTTGVNYGYTF. The CDR3 bases that were read are TGTGCCAGCACTACCGGGGTTAACTATGGC.

This clone has just a few counts. The CDR3 DNA, read in part, is TGTGCCAGTAGTCTTCTACGGGACAGGGAATATGGC. Protein: CASSLLRDREYG. The complete CDR3 protein is CASSLLRDREYGYTF. The V call is TRBV19, the J call TRBJ1-2, with 9 positions matching TRBD1. The missing CDR3 end, 3 residues past where the read stops, is filled in from the germline J gene. Germline-derived CDR1 and CDR2 are LNHDA and SQIVND (reference sequence). This CDR3 has 15 residues. The junction had 9 bases not matched to a gene; V was cut back by 5 bases and J by 5 bases.

This clone turned up a few times. The CDR3 end falls 3 residues outside the read, so it is completed with the germline J gene. The chain recombines TRBV5-4 with TRBJ2-7, with D possibly being TRBD1 (6 bases). The V gene's germline CDR1 is SGHNT and CDR2 YYREEE (reference sequence). The V gene lost 4 bases and the J gene lost 6 bases, with 14 bases spanning the gap. The CDR3 totals 13 residues. The part of the CDR3 DNA that was read is TGTGCCAGCAGCGCCTGGACAGCAGGCGAG. It specifies CASSAWTAGE. The whole CDR3 protein is CASSAWTAGEQYF.

Concerning this clone: Coverage ceases 3 residues before the CDR3 finishes, and the germline J gene fills in the end. The chain carries TRBV2 and TRBJ2-2; possible D gene TRBD1, 5 bases. CDR1 is SNHLY, CDR2 FYNNEI, per germline. The V gene lost 1 base and the J gene lost 4 bases, with 7 bases spanning the gap. This CDR3 contains 14 residues. The DNA read from the CDR3 is TGTGCCAGCAGTGAAGAGGGGCTCACCGGGGAG. Translation: CASSEEGLTGE. In full, the CDR3 is CASSEEGLTGELFF. The whole variable domain, filled in from reference TRBV2 and TRBJ2-2, reads EPEVTQTPSHQVTQMGQEVILRCVPISNHLYFYWYRQILGQKVEFLVSFYNNEISEKSEIFDDQFSVERPDGSNFTLKIRSTKLEDSAMYFCASSEEGLTGELFFGEGSRLTVL.

As regards this clone: The missing CDR3 end, 3 residues past where the read stops, is filled in from the germline J gene. This chain connects TRBV19 to TRBJ1-2, with D hard to call. Trimming removed 6 bases at V and 2 bases at J, with 10 bases between. The germline V gene has CDR1 LNHDA and CDR2 SQIVND (reference sequence). The length of the CDR3 is 13 residues. Partial CDR3 DNA: TGTGCCAGTAGCAAGCTTTTCAACTATGGC. Protein sequence: CASSKLFNYG. The entire CDR3 sequence reads CASSKLFNYGYTF. Combining the CDR3 with reference TRBV19 and TRBJ1-2 gives the whole variable domain DGGITQSPKYLFRKEGQNVTLSCEQNLNHDAMYWYRQDPGQGLRLIYYSQIVNDFQKGDIAEGYSVSREKKESFPLTVTSAQKNPTAFYLCASSKLFNYGYTFGSGTRLTVV.